Reported below is one T cell receptor (beta chain). The data were taken from a study of blood T cell repertoires in COVID-19. Study as a whole: Acute-phase and convalescent COVID-19 samples originated in the United States, Italy and Spain.

V gave up 1 base and J gave up 6 bases, with 10 bases separating them. CDR1 and CDR2 from the germline V gene are WNHNN and SYGVQD (reference sequence). The CDR3 loop spans 13 amino acids. Data came from immunoSEQ multiplex PCR; TCRdb stores just in-frame clones and leaves some out. The sample consists of about 200,000 clones, 75% to 90% of them appearing once. Two negative PCRs, clearance, or symptom resolution characterized the recovered Cohort 3 donors. The origin of this receptor is a man aged 25 to 40 who had recovered from COVID-19. The rearrangement uses TRBV10-1 and TRBJ2-7; D not resolved. The specimen sequenced was PBMCs or T cells enriched from blood (not recorded which). The CDR3 nucleotides are TGCGCCAGCAGTGAGTTGAGGTTGGGCGAGCAGTACTTC. It translates to CASSELRLGEQYF.